This record covers a single T cell receptor (beta chain). The data were taken from a study of T cell changes during pregnancy in multiple sclerosis. TCRdb keeps only in-frame clones here, not all; method: immunoSEQ multiplex PCR. The data contain roughly 57,000 clones, about 94% of them seen just once; the ten biggest clones take up about 2.5%. Between the trimmed V and J ends, which lost 8 bases and 3 bases, there was a span of 14 bases. This CDR3 is 13 amino acids long. From germline, CDR1 is MGHDK and CDR2 SYGVNS. The sample here was CD8+ T cells from peripheral blood mononuclear cells, taken after pregnancy. The clonotype originates from a female donor with multiple sclerosis, enrolled in a pregnancy study. The chain recombines TRBV25-1 with TRBJ2-7, with TRBD1 as a possible D gene (6 bases). The CDR3 loop reads CASEPGQNYEQYF. The CDR3 bases are TGTGCCAGCGAACCGGGACAAAACTACGAGCAGTACTTC.